This T cell receptor (beta chain) emerged from a study of T cell changes during pregnancy in multiple sclerosis. The germline V gene has CDR1 SGHTA and CDR2 FQGNSA. V was trimmed by 3 bases and J by 5 bases, leaving 9 bases between them. There are 13 residues in the CDR3. The data were produced by immunoSEQ multiplex PCR, yet TCRdb's version contains in-frame clones alone and is incomplete. Of about 56,000 clones listed, around nine tenths are singletons. This chain links TRBV7-2 with TRBJ2-3; D is unclear. The TCR was taken from a human donor whose cells served as feeder cells for cultures in a pregnancy study. Sequencing input: peripheral blood from another person, used as feeder cells. The CDR3 reads CASSFLTGDTQYF. The DNA for the CDR3 is TGTGCCAGCAGCTTTTTGACGGGAGATACGCAGTATTTT.